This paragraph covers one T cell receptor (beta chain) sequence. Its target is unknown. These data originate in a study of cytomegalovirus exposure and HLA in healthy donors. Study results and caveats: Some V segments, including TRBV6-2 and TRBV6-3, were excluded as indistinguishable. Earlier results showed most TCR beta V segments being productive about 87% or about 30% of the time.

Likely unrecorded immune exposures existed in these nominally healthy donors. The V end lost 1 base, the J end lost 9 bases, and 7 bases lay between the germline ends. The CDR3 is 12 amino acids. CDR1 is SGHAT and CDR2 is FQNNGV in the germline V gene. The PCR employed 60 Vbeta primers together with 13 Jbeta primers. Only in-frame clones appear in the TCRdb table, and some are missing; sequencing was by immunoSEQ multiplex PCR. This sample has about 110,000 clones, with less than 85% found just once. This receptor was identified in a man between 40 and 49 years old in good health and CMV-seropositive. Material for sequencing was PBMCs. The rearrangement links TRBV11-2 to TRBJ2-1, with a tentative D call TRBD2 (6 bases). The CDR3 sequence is CASSLGTIEQFF. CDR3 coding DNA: TGTGCCAGCAGCTTAGGGACTATTGAGCAGTTCTTC.